This TCR beta chain was profiled in a study of blood T cell repertoires in COVID-19. About the research overall: Sample material is recorded as cDNA or gDNA derived from T cells, B-cell-depleted T cells, or PBMCs.

This clone was counted once. The method was immunoSEQ multiplex PCR; TCRdb's version includes in-frame clones alone and lacks a portion of them. The sample contains over 300,000 clones, 75% to 85% of which appear only once. This CDR3 spans 19 amino acids. Germline assignment: CDR1 SGHNT and CDR2 YENEEA. J lost 0 bases, V lost 4 bases, and 11 bases had no gene match. Sequenced: peripheral blood. The sequence derives from a human donor in a cohort sampled during active COVID-19. The chain carries TRBV11-3 and TRBJ2-3; 12 bases line up with TRBD2. The CDR3 here is CASSSGFTSGGPSTDTQYF. In DNA, the CDR3 is TGTGCCAGCAGCTCAGGATTCACTAGCGGGGGGCCTAGCACAGATACGCAGTATTTT.